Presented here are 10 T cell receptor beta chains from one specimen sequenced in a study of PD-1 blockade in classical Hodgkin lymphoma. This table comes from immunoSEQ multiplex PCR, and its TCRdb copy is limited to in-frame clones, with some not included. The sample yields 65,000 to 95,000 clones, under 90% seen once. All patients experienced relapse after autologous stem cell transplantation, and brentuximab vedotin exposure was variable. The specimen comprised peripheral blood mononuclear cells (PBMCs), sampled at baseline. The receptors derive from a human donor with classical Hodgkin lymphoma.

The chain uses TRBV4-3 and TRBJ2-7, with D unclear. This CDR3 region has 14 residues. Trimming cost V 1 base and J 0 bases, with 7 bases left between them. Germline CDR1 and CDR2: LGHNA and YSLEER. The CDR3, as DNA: TGCGCCAGCAGCCAAGGACTTAGCTCCTACGAGCAGTACTTC. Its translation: CASSQGLSSYEQYF.

DNA of the CDR3: TGTGCCAGCAGCTCCCCCTTTAGCGGGAGACTGTTCTTC. Translation: CASSSPFSGRLFF. The V gene is TRBV13, the J gene TRBJ2-1; 9 bases are shared with TRBD2. Trimming at V came to 4 bases and at J to 15 bases, leaving 10 bases not matched to a gene. The germline V gene encodes CDR1 PRHDT and CDR2 FYEKMQ (reference sequence). This CDR3 spans 13 amino acids.

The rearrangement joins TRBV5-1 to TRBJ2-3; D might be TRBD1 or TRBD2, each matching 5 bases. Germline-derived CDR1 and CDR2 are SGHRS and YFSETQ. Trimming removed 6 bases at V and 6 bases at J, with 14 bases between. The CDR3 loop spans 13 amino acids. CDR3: CASITGDGDTQYF. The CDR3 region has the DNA TGCGCCAGCATCACCGGGGACGGGGATACGCAGTATTTT.

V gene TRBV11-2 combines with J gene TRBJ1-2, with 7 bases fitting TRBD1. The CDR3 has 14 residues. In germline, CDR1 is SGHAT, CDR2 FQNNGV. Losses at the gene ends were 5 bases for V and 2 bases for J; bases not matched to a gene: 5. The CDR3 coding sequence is TGTGCCAGCAGCGTAGGGACAGTAAACTATGGCTACACCTTC. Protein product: CASSVGTVNYGYTF.

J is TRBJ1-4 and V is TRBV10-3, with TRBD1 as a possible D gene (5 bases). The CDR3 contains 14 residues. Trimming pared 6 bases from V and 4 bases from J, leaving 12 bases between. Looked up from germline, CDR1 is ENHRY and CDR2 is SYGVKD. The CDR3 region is CAISGTSVNEKLFF. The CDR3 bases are TGTGCCATCAGCGGGACTTCCGTTAATGAAAAACTGTTTTTT.

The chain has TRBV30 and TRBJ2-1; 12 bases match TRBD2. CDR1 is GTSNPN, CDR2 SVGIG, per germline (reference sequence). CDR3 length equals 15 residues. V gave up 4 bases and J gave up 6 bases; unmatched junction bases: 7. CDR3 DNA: TGTGCCTGGAACGGCCTAGCGGGAGGGGGCAATGAGCAGTTCTTC. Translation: CAWNGLAGGGNEQFF.

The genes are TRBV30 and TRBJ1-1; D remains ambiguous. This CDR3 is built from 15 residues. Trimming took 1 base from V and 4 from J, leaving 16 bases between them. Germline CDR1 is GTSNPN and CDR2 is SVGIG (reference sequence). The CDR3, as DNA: TGTGCCTGGAGTGGGCTTACACGGTTCGGCACTGAAGCTTTCTTT. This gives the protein CAWSGLTRFGTEAFF.

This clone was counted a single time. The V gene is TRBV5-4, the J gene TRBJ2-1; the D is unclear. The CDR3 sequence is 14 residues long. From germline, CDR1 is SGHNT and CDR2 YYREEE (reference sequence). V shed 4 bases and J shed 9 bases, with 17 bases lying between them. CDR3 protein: CASSAAPVLGEQFF. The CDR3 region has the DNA TGTGCCAGCAGCGCGGCACCTGTATTGGGTGAGCAGTTCTTC.

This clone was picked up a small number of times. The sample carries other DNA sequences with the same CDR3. In DNA, the CDR3 is TGTGCCAGCAGTGAATTGGCAGGGGGTTCCAATCAGCCCCAGCATTTT. Protein product: CASSELAGGSNQPQHF. The chain employs TRBV6-1 and TRBJ1-5; 7 positions agree with TRBD1. V shed 2 bases and J 3 bases; nucleotides not matched to a gene: 7. Germline V CDR1 and CDR2: MNHNS, SASEGT. The CDR3 extends over 16 amino acids.

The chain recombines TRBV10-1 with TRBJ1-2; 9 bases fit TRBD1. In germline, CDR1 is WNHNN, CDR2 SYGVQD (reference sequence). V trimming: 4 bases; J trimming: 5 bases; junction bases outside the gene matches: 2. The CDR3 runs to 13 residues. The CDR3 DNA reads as TGCGCCAGCAGTGCCGGGACAGGGTATGGCTACACCTTC. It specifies CASSAGTGYGYTF.